This is a list of T cell receptor beta chains from one sample in a study of cytomegalovirus exposure and HLA in healthy donors. Profiling relied on immunoSEQ multiplex PCR, and the TCRdb table lists in-frame clones only, not all of them. The table includes approximately 110,000 clones, roughly 70% detected once. The sequenced material came from PBMCs. The receptors originated from a woman in her twenties or thirties in good health and CMV-seronegative. Each CDR3 is given without its conserved first and last residue.

cdr3_length v_call cdr3_aa
13 TRBV18 ASSPQQGSTGEQY
14 TRBV15 ATSRDFETGPYGYT
14 TRBV9 ASSVGTGGMNTEAF
13 TRBV6-1 ASSDRAGADYEQY
12 TRBV14 ASSQDRVPYGYT
13 TRBV29-1 SVDEGGRGTGELF
14 TRBV11-3 ASSFRPPQGANGYT
13 TRBV27 ASSPRGGAGNEQF
9 TRBV6-5 ASRSSYGYT
13 TRBV7-3 ASSLTGTGTEEAF
13 TRBV6-1 ASSLQGGSYNEQF
12 TRBV10-2 ASNTASGANVLT
11 TRBV7-9 ASSTGLDTEAF
12 TRBV6-5 ASSYEGGVEGYT
10 TRBV6-5 ATKDRDYGYT
11 TRBV6-6 ASSRGQNTEAF
9 TRBV30 ALGGNYGYT
12 TRBV9 ASSVVGVNTEAF
10 TRBV6-1 ASGGITGELF
13 TRBV5-6 ASSLTGASNQPQH
12 TRBV2 ASSEVRAGNTIY
11 TRBV27 ASSSRGNQPQH
14 TRBV5-5 ASSLGQGLRNTEAF
12 TRBV4-3 ASMPGQGAYGYT
11 TRBV6-5 ASSYEMNTEAF
13 TRBV5-1 ASSPDRGLSGELF
12 TRBV15 ATSREGAQETQY
16 TRBV6-1 ASSEGPRVTGLNTEAF
12 TRBV30 AWTLGTGTTEAF
14 TRBV5-6 ASSLVGGGGGNTIY
13 TRBV19 ASSIISGFTGELF
12 TRBV27 ASSFMREGGEQF
9 TRBV25-1 ASISRDKAF
11 TRBV2 ASRETANEKLF
13 TRBV5-1 ASSLSGAPGYGYT
14 TRBV13 ASSLVRDSMNTEAF
14 TRBV7-9 ASSTRDNHNDQPQH
13 TRBV6-5 ASSPYQGASYGYT
15 TRBV5-6 ASSFRHLRGSGNTIY